The next 23 T cell receptor beta chains were all read from a single sample in a study of T-cell reconstitution after alpha-beta-depleted transplantation in children. The TCRbeta library was prepared with unique molecular identifiers. MiXCR was run by TCRdb on the PCR reads, yielding one entry per CDR3 protein. The profile shows some 220,000 distinct CDR3 sequences, approximately 11% of them singletons. The sequenced sample was PBMCs, obtained before TCRalphabeta/CD19-depleted stem cell transplant. These receptors all come from a child less than two years old with acute myeloid leukemia, due to receive a stem cell transplant.

This clonotype was seen at least ten times. The V and J genes are TRBV5-1 and TRBJ2-4; D may correspond to TRBD1 or TRBD2 (5 bases each). The V end was cut by 0 bases, the J end by 8 bases, with 9 bases between. The CDR3 covers 13 residues. The germline V gene encodes CDR1 SGHRS and CDR2 YFSETQ. The CDR3 nucleotides are TGCGCCAGCAGCTTGGGCCTGGGGGACATTCAGTACTTC. Its protein product is CASSLGLGDIQYF.

This clonotype occurred many times. The chain has TRBV16 and TRBJ1-1; possibly TRBD1 for D (5 bases). Germline lookup yields CDR1 KGHSY and CDR2 FQNENV. CDR3 length: 15 amino acids. Trimming left V 2 bases short and J 1 base short, with 11 bases between. This CDR3 is CASSQPPRGNTEAFF. The DNA of the CDR3 is TGTGCCAGCAGCCAACCCCCTAGGGGGAACACTGAAGCTTTCTTT.

This clonotype occurred a few times. This chain links TRBV4-2 with TRBJ1-2; 7 bases are shared with TRBD1. There are 13 residues in the CDR3. The trim removed 6 bases at V and 6 bases at J, leaving 7 bases unmatched. The germline V gene encodes CDR1 LGHNA and CDR2 YNFKEQ. The CDR3 is CASRLNTGDGYTF. The DNA of the CDR3 is TGTGCCAGCAGACTAAATACAGGGGATGGCTACACCTTC.

This clonotype was counted ten times or more. The CDR3 nucleotides read TGTGCCAGCAGTAGTGGACAGATCTACGAGCAGTACTTC. It encodes CASSSGQIYEQYF. The chain recombines TRBV12-3 or TRBV12-4 with TRBJ2-7, with a possible D match to TRBD1 (6 bases). V was trimmed by 5 bases and J by 3 bases, leaving 11 bases between them. This CDR3 is built from 13 residues.

This clonotype was seen repeatedly, ten times or more. The V gene is TRBV10-3, the J gene TRBJ1-1; TRBD1 agrees at 8 bases. This CDR3 region has 15 residues. Losses at the gene ends were 10 bases for V and 3 bases for J; bases not matched to a gene: 13. Germline CDR1 and CDR2: ENHRY and SYGVKD. The CDR3 sequence: CANRVQGGIDTEAFF. The CDR3 nucleotides are TGTGCCAACCGTGTACAGGGGGGCATAGACACTGAAGCTTTCTTT.

This clonotype was recorded at least ten times. The chain recombines TRBV7-2 with TRBJ1-1; TRBD1 might be the D (5 bases). Germline values: CDR1 SGHTA, CDR2 FQGNSA. The V end was cut by 4 bases, the J end by 4 bases, with 16 bases between. CDR3 size: 15 residues. The CDR3 loop reads CASSSQGDRGTEAFF. Here the CDR3 DNA reads TGTGCCAGCAGCTCCCAAGGGGATCGGGGCACTGAAGCTTTCTTT. The full variable domain, in which reference TRBV7-2 and TRBJ1-1 provide the parts outside the CDR3, is GAGVSQSPSNKVTEKGKDVELRCDPISGHTALYWYRQSLGQGLEFLIYFQGNSAPDKSGLPSDRFSAERTGGSVSTLTIQRTQQEDSAVYLCASSSQGDRGTEAFFGQGTRLTVV.

This clonotype was picked up a small number of times. This chain joins TRBV2 and TRBJ2-7; D is undetermined. Trimming removed 7 bases at V and 2 bases at J, with 18 bases between. Per germline, CDR1 SNHLY and CDR2 FYNNEI. The CDR3 is 15 amino acids. The CDR3 DNA is TGTGCCAGCAATATTAACAGTCTGGGTCCCTACGAGCAGTACTTC. It yields the protein CASNINSLGPYEQYF.

This clonotype was recorded many times. In nucleotides, the CDR3 is TGCAGTGCTTCCCGAAGCAACTATGGCTACACCTTC. Its protein product is CSASRSNYGYTF. The chain employs TRBV20-1 and TRBJ1-2; D not resolved. The germline V gene encodes CDR1 DFQATT and CDR2 SNEGSKA (reference sequence). The germline V and J ends were trimmed by 5 bases and 2 bases, with 9 bases remaining between them. This CDR3 comprises 12 residues.

This clonotype was counted at least ten times. An end of the junction does not agree with germline; a read error may underlie this. The CDR3 DNA is TGTGCCAGCAGCCCCTGGACAGACCAACAGACCCAGTACTTC. As protein: CASSPWTDQQTQYF. This rearrangement joins TRBV5-5 to TRBJ2-5; tentatively, D is TRBD1 (6 bases). Germline values: CDR1 SGHKS, CDR2 YYEKEE (reference sequence). The CDR3 runs 14 residues.

This clonotype came up many times. The chain carries TRBV5-1 and TRBJ2-7; TRBD1 might be the D (5 bases). There are 14 residues in the CDR3. CDR1 SGHRS and CDR2 YFSETQ come from the germline V gene. Trimming stripped 4 bases from V and 3 bases from J, with 14 bases between. The CDR3 region is CASSPDSSYYEQYF. DNA for the CDR3: TGCGCCAGCAGCCCCGACAGTTCCTACTACGAGCAGTACTTC.

This clonotype has a count of ten or more. This sequence joins TRBV5-1 and TRBJ2-1; D not resolved. V lost 0 bases and J 5 bases, leaving 6 bases between the germline ends. The V gene's germline CDR1 is SGHRS and CDR2 YFSETQ. The CDR3 contains 13 residues. The CDR3 nucleotides are TGCGCCAGCAGCTTGGGTGGGGACAATGAGCAGTTCTTC. The encoded protein is CASSLGGDNEQFF.

The sample holds many counts of this clonotype. The V gene is TRBV18, the J gene TRBJ1-4; 8 bases align to TRBD1. The CDR3 covers 15 residues. Germline CDR1 reads KGHSH; CDR2 reads LQKENI. Trimming at V came to 1 base and at J to 8 bases, leaving 6 bases not matched to a gene. The CDR3 DNA sequence: TGTGCCAGCTCACCACTGGACAGGGCGGGAGAAAAACTGTTTTTT. Amino acid sequence: CASSPLDRAGEKLFF.

This clonotype was counted at least ten times. The chain combines TRBV5-1 with TRBJ1-3; a weak D match, TRBD1 (6 bases). This CDR3 region has 15 residues. V was cut by 4 bases and J by 0 bases, with 11 bases left in between. Per the germline V gene, CDR1 is SGHRS and CDR2 is YFSETQ. The CDR3 region is CASSVRGSSGNTIYF. In DNA form, the CDR3 reads TGCGCCAGCAGCGTAAGGGGGTCCTCTGGAAACACCATATATTTT.

This clonotype was observed at least ten times. The CDR3 sequence: CSATTGLGGEQYF. CDR3 coding DNA: TGCAGTGCTACGACCGGGCTAGGGGGCGAGCAGTACTTC. The chain couples TRBV20-1 to TRBJ2-7, with D perhaps matching TRBD1 (6 bases). Trimming took 4 bases from V and 6 from J, leaving 16 bases between them. The CDR3 extends over 13 amino acids. Germline assignment: CDR1 DFQATT and CDR2 SNEGSKA (reference sequence).

Turning to this clonotype: A read error may explain this, as a much larger clone is one base away. V usage is TRBV6-1 and J usage is TRBJ2-7, with 11 bases that match TRBD1. CDR3 length equals 15 residues. Germline CDR1 MNHNS, CDR2 SASEGT. The CDR3 reads CASSGQGAYSHEQYF. The CDR3, as DNA: TGTGCCAGCAGCGGACAGGGGGCCTACTCCCACGAGCAGTACTTC.

Only a few counts were recorded for this clonotype. The germline gene is not matched at one end of the junction; a read error may be the cause. This chain connects TRBV4-2 to TRBJ1-1; tentative D call: TRBD1 (5 bases). This CDR3 is built from 17 residues. Germline CDR1 reads LGHNA; CDR2 reads YNFKEQ. Written as DNA, the CDR3 is TGTGCCAGCAGCCACCCAACCGGGGGTTCGATGGGCACTGAAGATTTCTTT. It yields the protein CASSHPTGGSMGTEDFF.

This clonotype came up many times. This chain uses TRBV10-2 with TRBJ1-5; 7 bases match TRBD1. The CDR3 is 14 amino acids. The germline V gene encodes CDR1 WSHSY and CDR2 SAAADI. Trimming at V came to 3 bases and at J to 6 bases, leaving 5 bases not matched to a gene. The CDR3 loop is CASSDRGVVQPQHF. Written as DNA, the CDR3 is TGCGCCAGCAGTGACAGGGGGGTGGTTCAGCCCCAGCATTTT.

This clonotype was detected many times. The chain uses TRBV6-1 and TRBJ2-2; 8 positions agree with TRBD1. The germline V gene encodes CDR1 MNHNS and CDR2 SASEGT. There are 15 residues in the CDR3. After removal of 8 bases from V and 3 bases from J, the junction contained 8 bases not matched to a gene. The CDR3 DNA sequence: TGTGCCAGCGAAAAGGGACAGGAGGACACCGGGGAGCTGTTTTTT. Translating gives CASEKGQEDTGELFF.

This clonotype was seen many times. This chain uses TRBV10-3 with TRBJ2-1; 7 bases agree with TRBD2. This CDR3 spans 15 amino acids. V was clipped by 2 bases and J by 6 bases; unmatched bases: 7. CDR1 is ENHRY and CDR2 is SYGVKD in the germline V gene. In DNA, the CDR3 is TGTGCCATCAGTGAGCCGGGACTACCCACCAATGAGCAGTTCTTC. This codes for CAISEPGLPTNEQFF.

This clonotype was seen repeatedly, ten times or more. This sequence joins TRBV20-1 and TRBJ2-7; 15 nucleotides match TRBD2. The CDR3 sequence is 15 residues long. Germline loops: CDR1 DFQATT, CDR2 SNEGSKA (reference sequence). Unmatched junction bases numbered 7, after V lost 4 bases and J lost 6 bases. In DNA form, the CDR3 reads TGCAGTGCTACCCGGACTAGCGGGAGGGGGGTCGAGCAGTACTTC. Its protein product is CSATRTSGRGVEQYF.

This clonotype was counted many times. The chain uses TRBV5-1 and TRBJ1-2; tentatively, D is TRBD1 (6 bases). Germline V gene data show CDR1 as SGHRS and CDR2 as YFSETQ. The CDR3 totals 15 residues. V was trimmed by 3 bases and J by 3 bases, leaving 15 bases between them. This chain's CDR3 is CASSSSWGGDYGYTF. In nucleotides, the CDR3 is TGCGCCAGCAGCTCATCTTGGGGGGGCGACTATGGCTACACCTTC.

This clonotype has ten or more counts. This chain joins TRBV20-1 and TRBJ1-2; D may be TRBD1 (6 bases). CDR1 and CDR2 (germline): DFQATT, SNEGSKA (reference sequence). The CDR3 spans 14 residues. The V gene lost 3 bases and the J gene lost 3 bases, with 14 bases spanning the gap. CDR3 protein: CSASPQGNYYGYTF. CDR3 DNA sequence: TGCAGTGCTAGCCCACAGGGTAATTACTATGGCTACACCTTC.

This clonotype showed up many times. This chain links TRBV5-1 with TRBJ2-1; no clear D. V shed 2 bases and J shed 0 bases, with 6 bases lying between them. This CDR3 region has 14 residues. The germline CDR1 and CDR2 sequences are SGHRS and YFSETQ. CDR3: CASSFMSSYNEQFF. The CDR3, as DNA: TGCGCCAGCAGCTTTATGAGCTCCTACAATGAGCAGTTCTTC.